This entry is about one T cell receptor beta chain. TCRdb reanalysed the RT-PCR reads using MiXCR and keeps one entry per CDR3 protein. Among fewer than 700,000 distinct CDR3 sequences listed, 10% to 15% were seen once. J was trimmed by 2 bases and V by 4 bases; bases with no gene match: 7. This CDR3 is 18 amino acids long. Germline V CDR1 and CDR2: SGHAT, FQDESV (reference sequence). This specimen belongs to a study of response to subunit inactivated influenza vaccine. The chain employs TRBV11-1 and TRBJ2-1, with 14 bases matching TRBD2. This clonotype was obtained from a man aged 50 to 59 who received an inactivated influenza vaccine. This material consisted of PBMCs from blood, taken 45 days after vaccination. The CDR3 is CASSSTSGRASAYNEQFF. As DNA, the CDR3 is TGTGCCAGCAGCTCGACTAGCGGGAGGGCCTCGGCCTACAATGAGCAGTTCTTC.